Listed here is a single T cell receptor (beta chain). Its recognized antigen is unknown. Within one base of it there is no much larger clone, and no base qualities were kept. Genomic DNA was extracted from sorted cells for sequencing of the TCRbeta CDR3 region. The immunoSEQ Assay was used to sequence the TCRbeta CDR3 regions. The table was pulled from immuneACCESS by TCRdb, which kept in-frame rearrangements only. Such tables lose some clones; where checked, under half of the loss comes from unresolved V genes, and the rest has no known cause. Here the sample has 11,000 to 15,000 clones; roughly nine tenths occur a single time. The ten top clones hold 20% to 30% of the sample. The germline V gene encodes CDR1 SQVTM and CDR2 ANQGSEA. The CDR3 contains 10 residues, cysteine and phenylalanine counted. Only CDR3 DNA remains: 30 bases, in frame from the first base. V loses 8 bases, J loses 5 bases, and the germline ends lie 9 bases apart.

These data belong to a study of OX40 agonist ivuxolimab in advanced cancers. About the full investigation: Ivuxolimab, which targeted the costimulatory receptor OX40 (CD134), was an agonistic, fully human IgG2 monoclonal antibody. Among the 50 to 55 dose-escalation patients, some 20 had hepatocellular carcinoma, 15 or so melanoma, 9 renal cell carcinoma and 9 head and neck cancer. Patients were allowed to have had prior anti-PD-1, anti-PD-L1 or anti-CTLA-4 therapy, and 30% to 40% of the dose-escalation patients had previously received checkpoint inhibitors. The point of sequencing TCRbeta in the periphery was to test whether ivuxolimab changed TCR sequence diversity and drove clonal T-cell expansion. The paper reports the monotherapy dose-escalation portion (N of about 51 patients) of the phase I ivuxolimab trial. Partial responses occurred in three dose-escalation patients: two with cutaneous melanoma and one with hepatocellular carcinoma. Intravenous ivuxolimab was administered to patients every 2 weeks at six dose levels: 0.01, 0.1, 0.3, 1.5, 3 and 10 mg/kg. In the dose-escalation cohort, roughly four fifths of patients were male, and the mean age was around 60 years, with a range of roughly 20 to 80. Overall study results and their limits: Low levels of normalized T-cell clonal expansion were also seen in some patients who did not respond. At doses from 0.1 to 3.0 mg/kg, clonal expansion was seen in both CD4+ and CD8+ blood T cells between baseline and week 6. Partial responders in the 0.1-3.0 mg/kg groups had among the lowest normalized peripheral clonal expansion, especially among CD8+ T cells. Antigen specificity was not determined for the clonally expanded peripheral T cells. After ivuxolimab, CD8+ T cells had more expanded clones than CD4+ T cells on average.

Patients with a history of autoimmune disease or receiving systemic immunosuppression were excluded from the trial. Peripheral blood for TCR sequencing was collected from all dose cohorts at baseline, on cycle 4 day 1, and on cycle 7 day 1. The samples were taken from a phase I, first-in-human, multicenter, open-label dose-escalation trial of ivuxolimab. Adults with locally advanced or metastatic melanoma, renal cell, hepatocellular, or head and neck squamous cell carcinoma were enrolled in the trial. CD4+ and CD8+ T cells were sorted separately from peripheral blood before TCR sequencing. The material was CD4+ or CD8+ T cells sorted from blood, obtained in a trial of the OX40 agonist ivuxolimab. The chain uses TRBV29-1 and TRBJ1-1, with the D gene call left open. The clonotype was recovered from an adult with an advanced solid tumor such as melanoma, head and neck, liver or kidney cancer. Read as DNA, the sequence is TGCAGCACCTGGGGAACTGAAGCTTTCTTT. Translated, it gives CSTWGTEAFF.